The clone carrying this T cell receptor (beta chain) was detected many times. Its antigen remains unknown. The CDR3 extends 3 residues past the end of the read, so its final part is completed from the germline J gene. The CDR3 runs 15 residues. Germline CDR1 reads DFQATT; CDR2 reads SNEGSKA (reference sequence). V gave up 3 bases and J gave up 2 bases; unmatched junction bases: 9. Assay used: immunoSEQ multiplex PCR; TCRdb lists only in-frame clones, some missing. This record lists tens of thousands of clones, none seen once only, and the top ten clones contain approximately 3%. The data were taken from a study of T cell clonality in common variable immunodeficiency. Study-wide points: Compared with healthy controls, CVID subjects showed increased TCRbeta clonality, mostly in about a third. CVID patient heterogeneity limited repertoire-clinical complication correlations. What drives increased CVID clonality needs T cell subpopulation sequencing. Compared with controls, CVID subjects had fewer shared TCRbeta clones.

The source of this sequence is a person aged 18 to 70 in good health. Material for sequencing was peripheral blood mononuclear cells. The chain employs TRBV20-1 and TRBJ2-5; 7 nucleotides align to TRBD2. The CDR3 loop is CSASSMGGDQETQYF. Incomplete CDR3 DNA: TGCAGTGCTAGTTCCATGGGAGGGGATCAAGAGACC.